The entry below describes one T cell receptor (beta chain). This entry is derived from a study of blood T cell repertoires in COVID-19. Study context: Sites in the United States, Italy and Spain provided acute and convalescent COVID-19 samples. The analysed material was cDNA or gDNA that came from T cells, B-cell-depleted T cells, or PBMCs.

During active infection, Seattle patients enrolled and were then monitored through disease. The ends lost 0 bases at V and 5 bases at J; junction bases unmatched: 4. This CDR3 region has 14 residues. From germline, CDR1 is SGHDT and CDR2 YYEEEE. Authors' data handling: Estimation of nucleated cell counts was performed using reference gene primer amplification. Sequenced by immunoSEQ multiplex PCR; TCRdb stores in-frame clones only, minus some. V and J calls and clone size are copied from that table; D and trimming were computed from the DNA. The table records 220,000 or so clones, 80% to 95% of them present only once.

The chain uses TRBV5-6 and TRBJ2-7; TRBD1 matches at 8 bases. The TCR sequence derives from a man between 60 and 75 years old with COVID-19, enrolled during active disease. Sequenced material: peripheral blood. CDR3 sequence reads: CASSLVQGANEQYF. CDR3 nucleotide sequence: TGTGCCAGCAGCTTGGTCCAGGGGGCGAACGAGCAGTACTTC.